A single sample is the source of the 13 T cell receptor beta chains below, sequenced in a study of blood T cell repertoires in COVID-19. The repertoire was sequenced with immunoSEQ multiplex PCR; TCRdb's copy has only in-frame clones and lacks some. The sample has 120,000 to 150,000 clones; 70% to 85% are singletons. Sequenced input: peripheral blood. The receptors derive from a woman aged 45 to 65 in a cohort sampled during active or convalescent COVID-19.

This chain links TRBV12-5 with TRBJ1-2, with TRBD1 matching over 8 bases. J gave up 8 bases and V 7 bases, and 15 bases lay outside the gene matches. The CDR3 is 15 residues long. Germline V gene sequence: CDR1 LGHNT, CDR2 FRNRAP. CDR3 sequence reads: CASVSGQASFEGYTF. The CDR3 DNA is TGTGCTAGTGTTTCGGGACAGGCCTCCTTTGAGGGCTACACCTTC.

V and J are TRBV5-4 and TRBJ2-1, with 7 positions matching TRBD2. CDR1 is SGHNT, CDR2 YYREEE, per germline (reference sequence). V dropped 3 bases and J dropped 5; count of bases not matched to a gene: 8. The CDR3 spans 15 residues. CDR3 nucleotides: TGTGCCAGCAGCTCCTGGTATGCGGGGGACAATGAGCAGTTCTTC. It yields the protein CASSSWYAGDNEQFF.

The V gene is TRBV4-1, the J gene TRBJ2-7, with D possibly matching TRBD2 (6 bases). This CDR3 contains 13 residues. V lost 4 bases to trimming and J lost 3 bases, with 10 bases between them. The germline V gene has CDR1 MGHRA and CDR2 YSYEKL. The DNA for the CDR3 is TGCGCCAGCAGCCGGGGAGGCAACTACGAGCAGTACTTC. This sequence encodes CASSRGGNYEQYF.

The V call is TRBV18, the J call TRBJ1-1; a weak D match, TRBD1 (6 bases). V dropped 1 base and J dropped 3 bases, with 15 bases sitting between them. Germline V gene data show CDR1 as KGHSH and CDR2 as LQKENI. The CDR3 contains 16 residues. CDR3 sequence: CASSPLGGGLDTEAFF. The CDR3 bases are TGTGCCAGCTCACCACTCGGGGGGGGCCTAGACACTGAAGCTTTCTTT. Based on the CDR3 plus reference TRBV18 and TRBJ1-1, the full variable domain is NAGVMQNPRHLVRRRGQEARLRCSPMKGHSHVYWYRQLPEEGLKFMVYLQKENIIDESGMPKERFSAEFPKEGPSILRIQQVVRGDSAAYFCASSPLGGGLDTEAFFGQGTRLTVV.

CDR3 amino acids: CASSIRGQNHYGYTF. The CDR3 region has the DNA TGTGCCAGTAGTATCCGCGGACAGAATCACTATGGCTACACCTTC. V and J are TRBV19 and TRBJ1-2; D may be TRBD1 (6 bases). This CDR3 region has 15 residues. CDR1 and CDR2 (germline): LNHDA, SQIVND (reference sequence). Trimming left V 3 bases short and J 3 bases short, with 14 bases between.

The sample holds one count of this clone. V and J are TRBV27 and TRBJ1-1; D is possibly TRBD1 (5 bases). V was trimmed by 5 bases and J by 5 bases, leaving 18 bases between them. Per germline, CDR1 MNHEY and CDR2 SMNVEV (reference sequence). This CDR3 comprises 15 residues. The CDR3, as DNA: TGTGCCAGCAGTCAATTATTGACAGACTTAACTGAAGCTTTCTTT. Translated, it gives CASSQLLTDLTEAFF.

This chain connects TRBV6-5 to TRBJ2-1; 11 bases are shared with TRBD2. CDR1 MNHEY and CDR2 SVGAGI come from the germline V gene. V was pared by 4 bases and J by 4 bases, with 6 bases of the junction left unmatched. This CDR3 region has 16 residues. CDR3 coding DNA: TGTGCCAGCAGTTCCCTACTAGCGGGGGTTTACAATGAGCAGTTCTTC. The encoded protein is CASSSLLAGVYNEQFF.

The rearrangement joins TRBV29-1 to TRBJ1-1; D is uncertain. The CDR3 extends over 12 amino acids. Germline assignment: CDR1 SQVTM and CDR2 ANQGSEA. CDR3 DNA: TGCACCTCGGGGTACATGAACACTGAAGCTTTCTTT. Its protein product is CTSGYMNTEAFF.

The CDR3 DNA reads TGTGCCAGCAGAGCGGACTCAGGCGTCAGGGAGCTGTTTTTT. Translation gives CASRADSGVRELFF. This chain joins TRBV2 and TRBJ2-2; D is perhaps TRBD2 (5 bases). The germline gives CDR1 SNHLY, CDR2 FYNNEI. The CDR3 has 14 amino acids. The V gene lost 6 bases and the J gene lost 9 bases, with 17 bases spanning the gap.

This clone has just one count. The chain recombines TRBV21-1 with TRBJ2-4; TRBD2 is taken as the D call from the table, unchecked against the DNA. TRBV21-1 is a recognized pseudogene. The CDR3 is 19 amino acids. For the CDR3, the DNA is TGTGCCAGCAGCCCCCGACCTTATAGCGGGGGGACAGCCAAAAACATTCAGTACTTC. Its protein product is CASSPRPYSGGTAKNIQYF.

This sequence joins TRBV6-5 and TRBJ1-3; D unclear. This CDR3 is 15 amino acids long. With 7 bases removed from V and 0 bases from J, the gap between germline ends came to 13 bases. CDR1 MNHEY and CDR2 SVGAGI come from the germline V gene. CDR3 DNA: TGTGCCAGCAAAGAGGTCGGCAGCTCTGGAAACACCATATATTTT. This gives the protein CASKEVGSSGNTIYF.

The rearrangement uses TRBV27 and TRBJ1-1, with D perhaps TRBD1 (6 bases). Germline CDR1 is MNHEY and CDR2 is SMNVEV (reference sequence). This CDR3 is built from 14 residues. With 2 bases removed from V and 5 bases from J, the gap between germline ends came to 12 bases. The CDR3 reads CASSLVGGRTEAFF. CDR3 in DNA: TGTGCCAGCAGTTTAGTTGGGGGCAGGACTGAAGCTTTCTTT.

The chain combines TRBV4-3 with TRBJ2-3; TRBD2 agrees at 12 bases. The V and J ends lost 3 bases and 2 bases, in that order; junction bases with no gene match: 3. Germline lookup yields CDR1 LGHNA and CDR2 YSLEER. The CDR3 sequence is 16 residues long. The CDR3: CASSQTSGGFTDTQYF. CDR3 sequence (DNA): TGCGCCAGCAGCCAGACTAGCGGGGGATTCACAGATACGCAGTATTTT.